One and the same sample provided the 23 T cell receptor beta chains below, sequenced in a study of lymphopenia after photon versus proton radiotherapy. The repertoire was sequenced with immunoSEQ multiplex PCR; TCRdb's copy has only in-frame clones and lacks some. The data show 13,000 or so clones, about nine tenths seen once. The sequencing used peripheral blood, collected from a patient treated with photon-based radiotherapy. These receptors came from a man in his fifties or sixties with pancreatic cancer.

As DNA, the CDR3 is TGTGCCAGCAGATACACAGGGGGAGAGCAGTTCTTC. It specifies CASRYTGGEQFF. The chain employs TRBV6-5 and TRBJ2-1; 8 positions agree with TRBD1. This CDR3 contains 12 residues. Trimming cost V 6 bases and J 10 bases; bases outside gene matches: 5. Germline values: CDR1 MNHEY, CDR2 SVGAGI.

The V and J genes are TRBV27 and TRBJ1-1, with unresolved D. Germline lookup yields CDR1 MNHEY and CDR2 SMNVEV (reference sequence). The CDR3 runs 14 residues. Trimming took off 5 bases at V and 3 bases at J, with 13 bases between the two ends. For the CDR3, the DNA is TGTGCCAGCAGTAAAACTCCTGGATACACTGAAGCTTTCTTT. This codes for CASSKTPGYTEAFF.

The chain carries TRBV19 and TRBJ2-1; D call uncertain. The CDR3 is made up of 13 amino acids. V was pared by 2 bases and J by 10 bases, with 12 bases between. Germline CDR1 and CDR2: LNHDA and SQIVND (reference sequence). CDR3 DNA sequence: TGTGCCAGTAGTATAATGATCACGGCGGAGCAGTTCTTC. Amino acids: CASSIMITAEQFF.

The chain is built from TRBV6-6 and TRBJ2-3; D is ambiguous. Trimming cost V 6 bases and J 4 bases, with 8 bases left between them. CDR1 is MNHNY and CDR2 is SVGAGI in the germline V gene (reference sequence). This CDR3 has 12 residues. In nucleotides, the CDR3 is TGTGCCAGCAGCAAACCTTCAGATACGCAGTATTTT. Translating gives CASSKPSDTQYF.

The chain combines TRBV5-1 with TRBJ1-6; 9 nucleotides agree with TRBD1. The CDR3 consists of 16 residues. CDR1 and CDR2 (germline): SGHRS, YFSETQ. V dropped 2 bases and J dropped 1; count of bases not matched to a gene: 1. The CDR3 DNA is TGCGCCAGCAGCTTCGACAGGGGGTCCTATAATTCACCCCTCCACTTT. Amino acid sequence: CASSFDRGSYNSPLHF.

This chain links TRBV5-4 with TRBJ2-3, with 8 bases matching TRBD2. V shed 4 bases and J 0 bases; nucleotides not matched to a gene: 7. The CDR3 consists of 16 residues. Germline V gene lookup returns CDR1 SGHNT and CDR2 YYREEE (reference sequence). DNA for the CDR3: TGTGCCAGCAGCCTCGGAAGCGGGGGTAGCACAGATACGCAGTATTTT. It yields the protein CASSLGSGGSTDTQYF. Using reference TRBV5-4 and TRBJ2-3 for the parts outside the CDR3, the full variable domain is ETGVTQSPTHLIKTRGQQVTLRCSSQSGHNTVSWYQQALGQGPQFIFQYYREEENGRGNFPPRFSGLQFPNYSSELNVNALELDDSALYLCASSLGSGGSTDTQYFGPGTRLTVL.

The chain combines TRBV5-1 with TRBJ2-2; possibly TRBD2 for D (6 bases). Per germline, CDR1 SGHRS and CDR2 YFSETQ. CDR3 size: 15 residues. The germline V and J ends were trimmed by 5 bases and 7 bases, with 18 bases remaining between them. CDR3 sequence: CASRRLGGDNGELFF. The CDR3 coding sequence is TGCGCCAGCAGAAGACTAGGAGGCGACAACGGGGAGCTGTTTTTT. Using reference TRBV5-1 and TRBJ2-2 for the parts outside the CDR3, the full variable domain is KAGVTQTPRYLIKTRGQQVTLSCSPISGHRSVSWYQQTPGQGLQFLFEYFSETQRNKGNFPGRFSGRQFSNSRSEMNVSTLELGDSALYLCASRRLGGDNGELFFGEGSRLTVL.

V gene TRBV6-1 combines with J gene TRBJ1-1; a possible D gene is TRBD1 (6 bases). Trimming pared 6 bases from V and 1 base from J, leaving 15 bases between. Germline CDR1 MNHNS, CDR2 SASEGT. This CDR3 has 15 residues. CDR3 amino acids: CASRKDSHPNTEAFF. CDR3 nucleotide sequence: TGTGCCAGCAGAAAGGACAGCCATCCGAACACTGAAGCTTTCTTT.

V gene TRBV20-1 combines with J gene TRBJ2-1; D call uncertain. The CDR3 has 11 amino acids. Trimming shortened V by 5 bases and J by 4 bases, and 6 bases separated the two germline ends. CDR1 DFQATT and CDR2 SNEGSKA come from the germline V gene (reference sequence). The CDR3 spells CSARQYNEQFF. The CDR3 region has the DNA TGCAGTGCTCGTCAATACAATGAGCAGTTCTTC.

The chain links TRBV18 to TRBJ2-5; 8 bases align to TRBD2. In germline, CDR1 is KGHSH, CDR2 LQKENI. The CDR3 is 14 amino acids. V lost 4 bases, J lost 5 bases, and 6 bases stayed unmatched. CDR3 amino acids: CASSLGTSGETQYF. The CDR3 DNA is TGTGCCAGCTCACTTGGGACTAGTGGGGAGACCCAGTACTTC.

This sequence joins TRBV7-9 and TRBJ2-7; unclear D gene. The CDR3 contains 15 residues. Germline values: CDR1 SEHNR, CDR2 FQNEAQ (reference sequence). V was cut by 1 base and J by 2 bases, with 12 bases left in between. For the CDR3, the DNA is TGTGCCAGCAGCTTAGGTAGCAGGCCTCCCTACGAGCAGTACTTC. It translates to CASSLGSRPPYEQYF.

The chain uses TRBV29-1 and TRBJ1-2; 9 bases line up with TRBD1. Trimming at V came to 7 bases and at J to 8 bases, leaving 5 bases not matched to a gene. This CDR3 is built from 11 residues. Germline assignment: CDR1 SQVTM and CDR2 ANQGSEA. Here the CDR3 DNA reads TGCAGCGCACGGACAGGGGACGGCTACACCTTC. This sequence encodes CSARTGDGYTF.

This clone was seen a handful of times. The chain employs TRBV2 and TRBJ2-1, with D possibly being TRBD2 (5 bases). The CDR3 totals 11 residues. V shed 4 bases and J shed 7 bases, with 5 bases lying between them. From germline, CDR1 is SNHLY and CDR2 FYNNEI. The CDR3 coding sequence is TGTGCCAGCAGTGGGGAGAATGAGCAGTTCTTC. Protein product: CASSGENEQFF.

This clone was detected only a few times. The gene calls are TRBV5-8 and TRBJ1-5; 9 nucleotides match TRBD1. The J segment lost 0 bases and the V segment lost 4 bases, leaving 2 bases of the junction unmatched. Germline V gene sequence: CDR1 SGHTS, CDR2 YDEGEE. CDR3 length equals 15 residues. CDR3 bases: TGTGCCAGCAGCCTGGGACAGGGTAGCAATCAGCCCCAGCATTTT. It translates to CASSLGQGSNQPQHF.

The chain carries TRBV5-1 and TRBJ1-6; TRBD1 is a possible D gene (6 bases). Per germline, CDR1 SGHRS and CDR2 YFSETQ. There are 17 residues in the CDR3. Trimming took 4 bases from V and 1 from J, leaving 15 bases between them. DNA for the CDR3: TGCGCCAGCAGCAGGCAGTCACAGGGATCCTATAATTCACCCCTCCACTTT. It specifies CASSRQSQGSYNSPLHF.

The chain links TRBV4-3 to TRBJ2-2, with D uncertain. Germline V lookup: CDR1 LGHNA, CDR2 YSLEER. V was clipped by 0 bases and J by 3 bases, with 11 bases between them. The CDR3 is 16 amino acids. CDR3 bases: TGCGCCAGCAGCCAAGAGAGGCAGACTTACACCGGGGAGCTGTTTTTT. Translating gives CASSQERQTYTGELFF.

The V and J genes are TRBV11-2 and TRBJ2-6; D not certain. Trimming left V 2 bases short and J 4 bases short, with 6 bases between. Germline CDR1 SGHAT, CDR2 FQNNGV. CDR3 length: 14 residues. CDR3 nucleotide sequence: TGTGCCAGCAGCTTACGGACCGGGGCCAACGTCCTGACTTTC. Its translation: CASSLRTGANVLTF.

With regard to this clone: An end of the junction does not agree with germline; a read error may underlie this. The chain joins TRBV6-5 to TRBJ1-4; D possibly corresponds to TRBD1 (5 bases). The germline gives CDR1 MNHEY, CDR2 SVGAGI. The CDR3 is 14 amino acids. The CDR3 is CASSYRGPKEKLFF. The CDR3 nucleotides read TGTGCCAGCAGTTACCGGGGACCTAAGGAAAAACTGTTTTTT.

The CDR3 DNA follows: TGTGCCAGCAGCCCTCCCCTAGCGGGGGGGCCGCAGACCCAGTACTTC. This translates into CASSPPLAGGPQTQYF. The V gene is TRBV14, the J gene TRBJ2-5, with 12 bases that match TRBD2. V lost 4 bases to trimming and J lost 6 bases; unmatched junction nucleotides: 9. The germline CDR1 and CDR2 sequences are SGHDN and FVKESK. This CDR3 contains 16 residues.

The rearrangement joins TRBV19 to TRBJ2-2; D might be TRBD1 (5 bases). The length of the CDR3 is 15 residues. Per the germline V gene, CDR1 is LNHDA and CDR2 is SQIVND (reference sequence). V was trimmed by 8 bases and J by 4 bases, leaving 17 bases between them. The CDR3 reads CASRGSQGPTGELFF. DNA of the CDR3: TGTGCCAGTCGAGGAAGTCAGGGCCCCACCGGGGAGCTGTTTTTT.

The CDR3 coding sequence is TGTGCCAGTAGAGTAGACAACCTAAACACTGAAGCTTTCTTT. It codes for CASRVDNLNTEAFF. This chain joins TRBV19 and TRBJ1-1; D is ambiguous. The germline V gene has CDR1 LNHDA and CDR2 SQIVND (reference sequence). The CDR3 is made up of 14 amino acids. V lost 6 bases and J lost 2, with 13 bases in between.

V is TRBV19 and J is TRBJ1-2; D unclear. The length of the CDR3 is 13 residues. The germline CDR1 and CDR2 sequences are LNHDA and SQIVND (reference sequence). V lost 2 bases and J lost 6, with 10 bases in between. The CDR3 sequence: CASSIRSADGYTF. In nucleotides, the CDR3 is TGTGCCAGTAGTATACGATCGGCAGATGGCTACACCTTC. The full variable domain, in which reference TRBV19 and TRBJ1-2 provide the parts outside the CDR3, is DGGITQSPKYLFRKEGQNVTLSCEQNLNHDAMYWYRQDPGQGLRLIYYSQIVNDFQKGDIAEGYSVSREKKESFPLTVTSAQKNPTAFYLCASSIRSADGYTFGSGTRLTVV.

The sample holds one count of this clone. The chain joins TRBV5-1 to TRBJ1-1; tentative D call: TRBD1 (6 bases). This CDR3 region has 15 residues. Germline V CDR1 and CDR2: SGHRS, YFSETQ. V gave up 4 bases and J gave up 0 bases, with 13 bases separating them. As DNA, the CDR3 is TGCGCCAGCAGCCGAGACAGGTTCATGAACACTGAAGCTTTCTTT. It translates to CASSRDRFMNTEAFF.